One and the same sample provided the 25 T cell receptor beta chains below, sequenced in a study of blood T cell repertoires in COVID-19. TCRdb's copy holds only in-frame clones and misses some; the assay was immunoSEQ multiplex PCR. The sample lists roughly 310,000 clones, roughly 90% occurring once. The source material was PBMCs or T cells enriched from blood (not recorded which). The receptors come from a woman aged 40 to 50 who had recovered from COVID-19.

This clone was observed a few times. This chain connects TRBV2 to TRBJ2-7; D is unresolved. The CDR3 totals 14 residues. The V end was cut by 3 bases, the J end by 5 bases, with 14 bases between. Germline V CDR1 and CDR2: SNHLY, FYNNEI. The CDR3 loop reads CASSESQAWHEQYF. Written as DNA, the CDR3 is TGTGCCAGCAGTGAGTCCCAGGCGTGGCACGAGCAGTACTTC.

This rearrangement joins TRBV27 to TRBJ2-7, with 9 nucleotides matching TRBD1. The CDR3 length is 16 residues. V lost 5 bases to trimming and J lost 7 bases; unmatched junction nucleotides: 15. Per germline, CDR1 MNHEY and CDR2 SMNVEV (reference sequence). The DNA for the CDR3 is TGTGCCAGCAGTCACCGCCGGGACAGGGCGAGGGGGGAGCAGTACTTC. Translated: CASSHRRDRARGEQYF.

The chain is built from TRBV10-3 and TRBJ2-1; TRBD2 aligns across 11 bases. CDR3 length equals 15 residues. Germline values: CDR1 ENHRY, CDR2 SYGVKD. The V and J ends lost 6 bases and 5 bases, in that order; junction bases with no gene match: 6. The chain's CDR3 is CAISNGLAGNNEQFF. The CDR3, as DNA: TGTGCCATCAGCAACGGACTAGCGGGTAACAATGAGCAGTTCTTC.

The chain joins TRBV7-8 to TRBJ2-2; 8 bases fit TRBD1. CDR3 size: 13 residues. The germline CDR1 and CDR2 sequences are SGHVS and FQNEAQ. With 10 bases clipped from V and 4 bases from J, the junction kept 5 bases outside the gene matches. The CDR3 sequence: CATRQGSTGELFF. The DNA of the CDR3 is TGTGCCACTCGACAGGGGAGCACCGGGGAGCTGTTTTTT.

CDR3 region: CASSVEVWGPQQYF. CDR3 sequence (DNA): TGTGCCAGCAGCGTAGAGGTTTGGGGGCCCCAGCAGTACTTC. The chain carries TRBV9 and TRBJ2-7; the D gene is possibly TRBD1 (6 bases). The V gene's germline CDR1 is SGDLS and CDR2 YYNGEE. Trimming removed 0 bases from V and 8 bases from J, with 15 bases in between. The CDR3 consists of 14 residues.

This sequence joins TRBV6-2 or TRBV6-3 and TRBJ1-1; D gene unclear. Trimming cost V 2 bases and J 11 bases, with 9 bases left between them. Germline lookup yields CDR1 MNHEY and CDR2 SVGEGT. This CDR3 spans 11 amino acids. CDR3 in amino acids: CASSYPVGAFF. The CDR3 coding sequence is TGTGCCAGCAGTTACCCCGTCGGGGCTTTCTTT.

The chain carries TRBV10-3 and TRBJ1-5; no firm D call. The germline V and J ends were trimmed by 0 bases and 6 bases, with 9 bases remaining between them. The CDR3 is made up of 14 amino acids. CDR1 ENHRY and CDR2 SYGVKD come from the germline V gene. CDR3 residues: CAISESRGFQPQHF. The CDR3 coding sequence is TGTGCCATCAGTGAGTCCCGGGGTTTTCAGCCCCAGCATTTT.

J is TRBJ2-1 and V is TRBV7-9; D remains ambiguous. Trimming stripped 8 bases from V and 6 bases from J, with 14 bases between. CDR1 and CDR2 from the germline V gene are SEHNR and FQNEAQ (reference sequence). The CDR3 runs to 13 residues. The CDR3 DNA is TGTGCCAGCGTCTCAAATACGGGCAATGAGCAGTTCTTC. It translates to CASVSNTGNEQFF.

The chain couples TRBV7-2 to TRBJ2-7, with TRBD1 identical over 11 bases. This CDR3 has 19 residues. Germline V lookup: CDR1 SGHTA, CDR2 FQGNSA. V shed 0 bases, J shed 2 bases, and the junction held 12 bases outside the gene matches. In DNA form, the CDR3 reads TGTGCCAGCAGCTTAGCGCGGGGCGGACAGGGGGCGTTCACCTACGAGCAGTACTTC. Its protein is CASSLARGGQGAFTYEQYF.

This clone was recorded only once. The chain joins TRBV6-5 to TRBJ1-4; 7 bases line up with TRBD1. V lost 5 bases, J lost 0 bases, and 3 bases stayed unmatched. CDR3 length: 15 amino acids. CDR1 and CDR2 from the germline V gene are MNHEY and SVGAGI. This chain's CDR3 is CASSPTGTTNEKLFF. The CDR3 DNA reads TGTGCCAGCAGTCCGACAGGGACAACTAATGAAAAACTGTTTTTT.

The rearrangement uses TRBV10-1 and TRBJ2-7, with 8 nucleotides matching TRBD2. This CDR3 spans 16 amino acids. Per the germline V gene, CDR1 is WNHNN and CDR2 is SYGVQD (reference sequence). Trimming cost V 8 bases and J 5 bases; bases outside gene matches: 17. The CDR3 DNA sequence: TGCGCCAGCGGGCCCTACTACGGGCGGGGGGACAACGAGCAGTACTTC. Translating it yields CASGPYYGRGDNEQYF.

V usage is TRBV29-1 and J usage is TRBJ2-2; D perhaps matches TRBD2 (5 bases). Germline V gives CDR1 SQVTM, CDR2 ANQGSEA. The CDR3 spans 12 residues. Trimming removed 7 bases from V and 2 bases from J, with 8 bases in between. The CDR3 DNA sequence: TGCAGCGGTAGCGAAAACACCGGGGAGCTGTTTTTT. Amino acids: CSGSENTGELFF.

This chain uses TRBV19 with TRBJ1-1; D is unresolved. Germline lookup yields CDR1 LNHDA and CDR2 SQIVND (reference sequence). The CDR3 runs 13 residues. Trimming shortened V by 6 bases and J by 1 base, and 9 bases separated the two germline ends. This CDR3 reads CASSASGNTEAFF. CDR3 in DNA: TGTGCCAGTAGCGCATCAGGGAACACTGAAGCTTTCTTT.

This clone was counted a single time. The chain couples TRBV25-1 to TRBJ1-6, with TRBD1 matching 7 bases. The CDR3 covers 13 residues. Germline V gene data show CDR1 as MGHDK and CDR2 as SYGVNS. The V and J ends lost 8 bases and 10 bases, in that order; junction bases with no gene match: 8. CDR3 in amino acids: CASRRQGESPLHF. The CDR3 DNA reads as TGTGCCAGCCGCCGACAGGGCGAGTCACCCCTCCACTTT.

The V call is TRBV9, the J call TRBJ1-4, with a weak D call TRBD1 (5 bases). V lost 3 bases and J lost 6, with 12 bases in between. This CDR3 has 14 amino acids. Germline CDR1 is SGDLS and CDR2 is YYNGEE. CDR3 sequence reads: CASSERGYDEKLFF. The CDR3 nucleotides read TGTGCCAGCAGCGAGCGGGGGTATGATGAAAAACTGTTTTTT. The full variable domain, rest sourced from reference TRBV9 and TRBJ1-4, is DSGVTQTPKHLITATGQRVTLRCSPRSGDLSVYWYQQSLDQGLQFLIQYYNGEERAKGNILERFSAQQFPDLHSELNLSSLELGDSALYFCASSERGYDEKLFFGSGTQLSVL.

The gene calls are TRBV18 and TRBJ2-7; D gene uncertain. CDR3 length equals 13 residues. The V gene lost 0 bases and the J gene lost 2 bases, with 5 bases spanning the gap. The germline V gene has CDR1 KGHSH and CDR2 LQKENI. CDR3: CASSPPLAYEQYF. The CDR3 DNA reads as TGTGCCAGCTCACCACCCCTTGCCTACGAGCAGTACTTC.

The gene calls are TRBV18 and TRBJ1-5, with 10 bases aligning to TRBD1. Trimming at V came to 3 bases and at J to 1 base, leaving 3 bases not matched to a gene. Looked up from germline, CDR1 is KGHSH and CDR2 is LQKENI. The CDR3 loop spans 16 amino acids. The CDR3 loop reads CASSPGQGISNQPQHF. The CDR3 DNA follows: TGTGCCAGCTCACCGGGACAGGGGATAAGCAATCAGCCCCAGCATTTT.

Concerning this clone itself: The sample holds other DNA sequences that translate to the same CDR3. The chain recombines TRBV9 with TRBJ2-7; 7 bases map to TRBD1. This CDR3 spans 13 amino acids. J was trimmed by 6 bases and V by 0 bases; bases with no gene match: 3. Germline CDR1 is SGDLS and CDR2 is YYNGEE. CDR3 nucleotides: TGTGCCAGCAGCGTAGGATCAGGGGGCGAGCAGTACTTC. Protein product: CASSVGSGGEQYF. The entire variable domain, with the rest obtained from reference TRBV9 and TRBJ2-7, is as follows: DSGVTQTPKHLITATGQRVTLRCSPRSGDLSVYWYQQSLDQGLQFLIQYYNGEERAKGNILERFSAQQFPDLHSELNLSSLELGDSALYFCASSVGSGGEQYFGPGTRLTVT.

This chain connects TRBV11-2 to TRBJ2-7, with D possibly matching TRBD2 (5 bases). CDR3 size: 15 residues. CDR1 is SGHAT and CDR2 is FQNNGV in the germline V gene. Trimming removed 1 base from V and 2 bases from J, with 12 bases in between. CDR3 DNA: TGTGCCAGCAGCTTAGTGATTCCAGCGGCCTACGAGCAGTACTTC. Residues: CASSLVIPAAYEQYF.

The genes are TRBV9 and TRBJ1-6; 9 bases agree with TRBD1. The ends lost 4 bases at V and 9 bases at J; junction bases unmatched: 5. The CDR3 contains 14 residues. Germline CDR1 SGDLS, CDR2 YYNGEE. Here the CDR3 reads CASSSGQGISPLHF. The CDR3 region has the DNA TGTGCCAGCAGCTCAGGACAGGGGATTTCACCCCTCCACTTT. Together with reference TRBV9 and TRBJ1-6, the CDR3 gives the full variable domain: DSGVTQTPKHLITATGQRVTLRCSPRSGDLSVYWYQQSLDQGLQFLIQYYNGEERAKGNILERFSAQQFPDLHSELNLSSLELGDSALYFCASSSGQGISPLHFGNGTRLTVT.

This chain links TRBV7-6 with TRBJ2-6; the match to TRBD1 covers 7 bases. Per germline, CDR1 SGHVS and CDR2 FNYEAQ. This CDR3 comprises 19 residues. Trimming at V came to 1 base and at J to 0 bases, leaving 9 bases not matched to a gene. The CDR3 sequence: CASSLDVGTALSGANVLTF. The CDR3 DNA reads as TGTGCCAGCAGCTTAGACGTGGGGACAGCGCTCTCTGGGGCCAACGTCCTGACTTTC.

The chain has TRBV11-2 and TRBJ2-3; possible D gene TRBD2, 7 bases. CDR3 length: 19 residues. Trimming took 6 bases from V and 2 from J, leaving 27 bases between them. Germline assignment: CDR1 SGHAT and CDR2 FQNNGV. The CDR3 region has the DNA TGTGCCAGCAGTTCCCGGGACACCCCGGGACTACCAATCACAGATACGCAGTATTTT. This gives the protein CASSSRDTPGLPITDTQYF.

The V call is TRBV5-4, the J call TRBJ2-7, with D possibly matching TRBD1 (6 bases). V lost 0 bases to trimming and J lost 4 bases, with 14 bases between them. The CDR3 length is 15 residues. Germline CDR1 is SGHNT and CDR2 is YYREEE (reference sequence). CDR3 coding DNA: TGTGCCAGCAGCTTGGACCCCGGACAGCAATACGAGCAGTACTTC. Its protein product is CASSLDPGQQYEQYF.

This chain links TRBV3-1 (or the pseudogene TRBV3-2) with TRBJ2-3; 8 positions agree with TRBD2. V was pared by 4 bases and J by 1 base, with 7 bases of the junction left unmatched. This CDR3 spans 16 amino acids. The V gene's germline CDR1 is LGHDT and CDR2 YNNKEL (reference sequence). CDR3 sequence: CASSRQTSDGTDTQYF. In DNA, the CDR3 is TGTGCCAGCAGCCGTCAGACTAGCGACGGCACAGATACGCAGTATTTT.

This chain links TRBV27 with TRBJ1-1; D may be TRBD1 (6 bases). This CDR3 is built from 14 residues. Germline V gene sequence: CDR1 MNHEY, CDR2 SMNVEV (reference sequence). Trimming removed 2 bases from V and 1 base from J, with 8 bases in between. CDR3 sequence reads: CASSLMGANTEAFF. CDR3 nucleotides: TGTGCCAGCAGTTTAATGGGGGCGAACACTGAAGCTTTCTTT.